The entry below gives a single T cell receptor beta chain sequence along with its context. This record belongs to a study of T-cell reconstitution after alpha-beta-depleted transplantation in children. The V end lost 1 base, the J end lost 7 bases, and 19 bases lay between the germline ends. Germline values: CDR1 SEHNR, CDR2 FQNEAQ (reference sequence). CDR3 length: 16 residues. Molecular barcoding with unique molecular identifiers was used for the TCRbeta library. Each CDR3 protein gets one entry after TCRdb re-called the PCR reads with MiXCR. The top ten hold about 5% of the sample, which has 400,000 to 500,000 distinct CDR3 sequences, around 9.9% seen once.

The receptor comes from a human donor who donated a stem cell graft to a child with acute myeloid leukemia. V gene TRBV7-9 combines with J gene TRBJ2-5; D possibly corresponds to TRBD1 (6 bases). The sequences come from PBMCs from the stem cell graft donor, collected from the stem cell graft. The CDR3 DNA reads TGTGCCAGCAGCTTAGAACAGGGCCCCCGTAGTTGGACCCAGTACTTC. Amino acids: CASSLEQGPRSWTQYF.